The clone carrying this T cell receptor (beta chain) has just one count. PCR amplification relied on 60 Vbeta primers (plus 13 Jbeta primers). Method: immunoSEQ multiplex PCR; TCRdb's copy keeps in-frame clones and lacks some. In the table there are about 130,000 clones, more than 80% of which are singletons. Trimming shortened V by 6 bases and J by 2 bases, and 16 bases separated the two germline ends. Looked up from germline, CDR1 is MNHNS and CDR2 is SASEGT. CDR3 length: 15 residues. This entry is derived from a study of cytomegalovirus exposure and HLA in healthy donors. This TCR was recovered from a male donor in good health and CMV-seronegative. Sequencing input: PBMCs. This chain joins TRBV6-1 and TRBJ1-2; TRBD1 might be the D (6 bases). The CDR3 nucleotides read TGTGCCAGCAGACTGGGGGCAGGGCCGAACTATGGCTACACCTTC. It codes for CASRLGAGPNYGYTF.